The sequence of this TCR beta chain was determined in a study of Ad26.COV2.S vaccination and SARS-CoV-2 variants. The treatment here: 15 to 20 received Ad26.COV2.S at low or high dose, single or two shots; 5 received placebo; per-sample allocation not given. Day 63 following the first vaccine or placebo injection was when the samples were taken. Looked up from germline, CDR1 is MNHEY and CDR2 is SVGEGT. This CDR3 comprises 16 residues. Deletions cut 2 bases from V and 2 bases from J, with 10 bases between. Libraries were prepared by immunoSEQ multiplex PCR; TCRdb keeps only in-frame clonotypes and omits some of them. The sample consists of about 480,000 clones, roughly 89% of them appearing once. This clone was recorded a few times.

Sequences were derived from peripheral blood, sampled in a trial of Ad26.COV2.S vaccine versus placebo. The receptor was derived from a person aged 18-65 years who received the Ad26.COV2.S COVID-19 vaccine or a placebo. This chain links TRBV6-2 or TRBV6-3 with TRBJ2-6; D is perhaps TRBD2 (6 bases). CDR3 protein: CASSYIPGAGANVLTF. CDR3 in DNA: TGTGCCAGCAGTTACATACCGGGAGCTGGGGCCAACGTCCTGACTTTC.